Below are 8 T cell receptor beta chains sequenced from a single sample in a study of T cell responses to AZD1222 COVID-19 vaccine. The method was immunoSEQ multiplex PCR; TCRdb's version includes in-frame clones alone and lacks a portion of them. Of 130,000 or so clones listed, about nine tenths are singletons. The source material was peripheral blood, sampled on day 0 of AZD1222 vaccination. The receptors derive from an adult in good health.

V gene TRBV2 combines with J gene TRBJ2-5, with 7 bases aligning to TRBD1. In germline, CDR1 is SNHLY, CDR2 FYNNEI. The CDR3 extends over 18 amino acids. Trimming at V came to 2 bases and at J to 4 bases, leaving 16 bases not matched to a gene. CDR3 region: CASSETRDSGSRGETQYF. The CDR3 region has the DNA TGTGCCAGCAGTGAAACTCGGGACAGTGGTTCCAGAGGAGAGACCCAGTACTTC.

This clone is a singleton in its sample. J is TRBJ2-3 and V is TRBV4-2, with 10 bases identical to TRBD2. CDR1 is LGHNA, CDR2 YNFKEQ, per germline. This CDR3 spans 17 amino acids. V was clipped by 4 bases and J by 6 bases; unmatched bases: 13. The CDR3 nucleotides are TGTGCCAGCAGCCGAGGGACTAGCGAAAGCCTCCGGGATACGCAGTATTTT. As protein: CASSRGTSESLRDTQYF.

The chain employs TRBV27 and TRBJ1-6; no firm D call. Germline CDR1 and CDR2: MNHEY and SMNVEV (reference sequence). V lost 3 bases and J lost 7, with 13 bases in between. The CDR3 loop spans 15 amino acids. The CDR3 DNA reads TGTGCCAGCAGTTTTTTCGACGGCTACAATTCACCCCTCCACTTT. Translating gives CASSFFDGYNSPLHF.

The chain has TRBV24-1 and TRBJ2-7, with D tentatively TRBD2 (6 bases). This CDR3 contains 13 residues. The germline V gene encodes CDR1 KGHDR and CDR2 SFDVKD. V lost 1 base, J lost 6 bases, and 9 bases lay in between. DNA of the CDR3: TGTGCCACCAGTGATTTCGGAGGGGTCGAGCAGTACTTC. Residues: CATSDFGGVEQYF.

This chain's CDR3 is CASSQAQGSEKLFF. DNA of the CDR3: TGTGCCAGCAGCCAAGCACAGGGAAGCGAAAAACTGTTTTTT. V is TRBV3-1 (or the pseudogene TRBV3-2) and J is TRBJ1-4; possible D gene TRBD1, 6 bases. Per the germline V gene, CDR1 is LGHDT and CDR2 is YNNKEL (reference sequence). The CDR3 loop spans 14 amino acids. V was cut by 1 base and J by 8 bases, with 11 bases left in between.

The chain has TRBV19 and TRBJ2-2; 11 bases are shared with TRBD1. There are 14 residues in the CDR3. The germline V gene encodes CDR1 LNHDA and CDR2 SQIVND (reference sequence). V gave up 7 bases and J gave up 6 bases; unmatched junction bases: 4. The CDR3 DNA is TGTGCCAGTAAAGCGGGACAGGGGGCCGGGGAGCTGTTTTTT. Residues: CASKAGQGAGELFF.

At least ten counts were recorded for this clone. The chain joins TRBV5-4 to TRBJ2-7, with TRBD1 matching over 8 bases. Germline CDR1 reads SGHNT; CDR2 reads YYREEE (reference sequence). V trimming: 3 bases; J trimming: 5 bases; junction bases outside the gene matches: 10. This CDR3 comprises 15 residues. CDR3 sequence (DNA): TGTGCCAGCAGCTGGGAAGACAGGGGTAGCAACGAGCAGTACTTC. It yields the protein CASSWEDRGSNEQYF.

The chain recombines TRBV5-4 with TRBJ2-3; D unclear. Germline assignment: CDR1 SGHNT and CDR2 YYREEE (reference sequence). This CDR3 is 14 amino acids long. With 0 bases removed from V and 0 bases from J, the gap between germline ends came to 5 bases. The CDR3 sequence is CASSLAGSTDTQYF. CDR3 bases: TGTGCCAGCAGCTTGGCAGGCAGCACAGATACGCAGTATTTT.